The clone carrying this T cell receptor beta chain was seen at least ten times. What it binds is not known. Specified time point: patch test 2, 6 weeks after DPC sensitization. Indicated treatment: therapeutic diphenylcyclopropenone sensitization with weekly scalp DPC. This sample was taken from a study of human T cells and chemical hapten exposure. Study as a whole: Researchers reported sensitizing a roughly 2 cm by roughly 2 cm upper inner arm skin site with 2% DPC. Findings and caveats of the study: Patch test score rose with PT1 expanded TCR count, significant at thresholds 8, 16 and 32, not 4. The study found expanded TCRs formed significantly more large CDR3 similarity clusters than controls.

Individual cDNA molecules in this library carried unique molecular identifiers. TCRdb used MiXCR to reprocess the RACE reads, holding one entry per CDR3 protein. The table lists about 140,000 distinct CDR3 sequences, approximately 10% of them singletons, with about 1.4% in the top ten. The CDR3 length is 15 residues. V gave up 0 bases and J gave up 6 bases, with 15 bases separating them. CDR1 and CDR2 from the germline V gene are SGHTA and FQGNSA. The clonotype comes from a woman in her 50s with alopecia areata. Some clones in this sample may be carry-over from other donors' samples. The sample consisted of whole blood, taken in connection with sensitization to the hapten diphenylcyclopropenone (DPC). V and J are TRBV7-2 and TRBJ2-7; D possibly corresponds to TRBD1 (5 bases). CDR3 coding DNA: TGTGCCAGCAGCTTAGCCAGGGTAGGGAAGAGCGAGCAGTACTTC. Its protein product is CASSLARVGKSEQYF.